This T cell receptor (beta chain) was sequenced in a study of T cell repertoires in cytomegalovirus infection. Study-level background: The authors used CMV epitopes that were HLA-C-restricted (recently identified) and HLA-B-restricted (well studied). Study-wide findings and caveats: Carriers of CMV and the relevant HLA type were discriminated by public TCR beta frequency. CMV-specific TCR beta clonotypes restricted by HLA-C were the ones dominating the ex vivo response.

Remarks on this clonotype: The antigen is unknown.

Trimming removed 1 base from V and 6 bases from J, with 10 bases in between. The CDR3 runs 14 residues. Germline CDR1 is SGHVS and CDR2 is FNYEAQ. TCRdb fed the reads into MiXCR, producing one record per CDR3 protein. The sample includes over 120,000 distinct CDR3 sequences, around 32% seen only once; the top ten take about 52%. The TCR comes from a human donor in good health (CMV status not recorded). Some clones in this sample may be carry-over from other donors' samples. Specimen: CD8+ T cells from cultured PBMCs, collected from culture after CMV antigen stimulation. The J gene is TRBJ1-3, the V gene TRBV7-6; D remains unclear. The CDR3 DNA follows: TGTGCCAGCAGCTTAGAGACTGGGCCAAACACCATATATTTT. Translated: CASSLETGPNTIYF.